Below, 25 T cell receptor beta chains from the same sample are listed, as sequenced in a study of human T cells and chemical hapten exposure. Time point noted: patch test 1, 2 weeks after DPC sensitization. The sample's treatment: therapeutic diphenylcyclopropenone sensitization with weekly scalp DPC. TCRdb called the RACE reads again in MiXCR, with one record for every CDR3 protein. The sample lists tens of thousands of distinct CDR3 sequences, roughly a tenth occurring once. Sequencing used whole blood, obtained in connection with sensitization to the hapten diphenylcyclopropenone (DPC). The receptors stem from a woman aged 45-65 years with alopecia areata. Some clones in this sample may be carry-over from other donors' samples.

Ten or more counts support this clonotype. The chain recombines TRBV19 with TRBJ1-2; D gene unclear. The length of the CDR3 is 17 residues. V lost 7 bases and J 3 bases, leaving 24 bases between the germline ends. Germline V gene lookup returns CDR1 LNHDA and CDR2 SQIVND (reference sequence). DNA for the CDR3: TGTGCCAGTACACAGCCGAACGGGCCAGTGCCGCACTATGGCTACACCTTC. Its protein is CASTQPNGPVPHYGYTF.

The table lists this clonotype with many counts. This rearrangement joins TRBV7-2 to TRBJ2-7, with TRBD2 as a possible D gene (6 bases). Trimming stripped 5 bases from V and 7 bases from J, with 12 bases between. CDR3 length equals 12 residues. Germline V gene lookup returns CDR1 SGHTA and CDR2 FQGNSA. The CDR3: CASSPYGGEQYF. The CDR3 DNA follows: TGTGCCAGCAGCCCGTATGGGGGGGAGCAGTACTTC.

The chain employs TRBV29-1 and TRBJ1-2, with 7 bases that match TRBD1. The ends lost 7 bases at V and 2 bases at J; junction bases unmatched: 1. This CDR3 is 11 amino acids long. Germline lookup yields CDR1 SQVTM and CDR2 ANQGSEA. CDR3 sequence: CSAQGNYGYTF. CDR3 coding DNA: TGCAGCGCACAGGGGAACTATGGCTACACCTTC.

V gene TRBV12-3 or TRBV12-4 combines with J gene TRBJ2-7; tentatively, D is TRBD1 (5 bases). Trimming pared 4 bases from V and 10 bases from J, leaving 11 bases between. This CDR3 region has 11 residues. CDR3 sequence (DNA): TGTGCCAGCAGTTCCGGACAAGCCCAGTACTTC. Translating it yields CASSSGQAQYF.

Only a few counts were recorded for this clonotype. This chain connects TRBV19 to TRBJ2-2, with D maybe TRBD2 (5 bases). The CDR3 extends over 15 amino acids. V dropped 6 bases and J dropped 0 bases, with 11 bases sitting between them. The germline CDR1 and CDR2 sequences are LNHDA and SQIVND (reference sequence). For the CDR3, the DNA is TGTGCCAGTAGACACGCGGGCACGAACACCGGGGAGCTGTTTTTT. Amino acid sequence: CASRHAGTNTGELFF.

Many counts were recorded for this clonotype. The V and J genes are TRBV3-1 and TRBJ1-1, with D maybe TRBD1 (5 bases). The ends were cut back, 1 base at V and 12 bases at J, with 12 bases in the middle. Germline V gene data show CDR1 as LGHDT and CDR2 as YNNKEL (reference sequence). This CDR3 contains 12 residues. CDR3 loop: CASSQVDSDTFF. The CDR3 region has the DNA TGTGCCAGCAGCCAAGTAGACAGCGATACTTTCTTT. The full variable domain, its missing parts supplied by reference TRBV3-1 and TRBJ1-1, is DTAVSQTPKYLVTQMGNDKSIKCEQNLGHDTMYWYKQDSKKFLKIMFSYNNKELIINETVPNRFSPKSPDKAHLNLHINSLELGDSAVYFCASSQVDSDTFFGQGTRLTVV.

The chain has TRBV12-3 or TRBV12-4 and TRBJ1-5, with unresolved D. This CDR3 region has 13 residues. The V end was cut by 6 bases, the J end by 1 base, with 7 bases between. CDR3 amino acids: CASSRESNQPQHF. In DNA form, the CDR3 reads TGTGCCAGCAGCCGAGAGAGCAATCAGCCCCAGCATTTT.

This clonotype turned up a few times. V and J are TRBV6-2 or TRBV6-3 and TRBJ2-5; no clear D. Between the trimmed V and J ends, which lost 2 bases and 2 bases, there was a span of 12 bases. CDR1 is MNHEY, CDR2 SVGEGT, per germline. The CDR3 extends over 15 amino acids. In DNA, the CDR3 is TGTGCCAGCAGTTACGGCCAGGCGATGCAAGAGACCCAGTACTTC. It encodes CASSYGQAMQETQYF.

This clonotype came up many times. The chain joins TRBV28 to TRBJ1-2; D unclear. Germline assignment: CDR1 MDHEN and CDR2 SYDVKM. Trimming left V 6 bases short and J 5 bases short, with 13 bases between. The CDR3 totals 13 residues. CDR3: CASRPERIYGYTF. CDR3 DNA: TGTGCCAGCAGACCGGAGAGGATATATGGCTACACCTTC.

This clonotype was observed many times. The chain has TRBV6-5 and TRBJ1-6, with 10 bases that match TRBD1. Trimming at V came to 4 bases and at J to 0 bases, leaving 12 bases not matched to a gene. Germline V gene sequence: CDR1 MNHEY, CDR2 SVGAGI. This CDR3 has 20 amino acids. DNA of the CDR3: TGTGCCAGCAGTTTCCGGGACAGGGGCACAAAAAGCTCCTATAATTCACCCCTCCACTTT. Its protein product is CASSFRDRGTKSSYNSPLHF.

This clonotype occurred many times. CDR3 sequence reads: CSASNRGGNQPQHF. Written as DNA, the CDR3 is TGCAGTGCCTCGAACAGGGGAGGTAATCAGCCCCAGCATTTT. This rearrangement joins TRBV20-1 to TRBJ1-5, with 7 bases fitting TRBD1. The length of the CDR3 is 14 residues. Germline assignment: CDR1 DFQATT and CDR2 SNEGSKA (reference sequence). V was clipped by 6 bases and J by 4 bases; unmatched bases: 9.

This clonotype was detected many times. This rearrangement joins TRBV7-2 to TRBJ2-1; TRBD1 or TRBD2 may be the D gene (5 bases each). Germline lookup yields CDR1 SGHTA and CDR2 FQGNSA. The CDR3 has 16 residues. Trimming pared 5 bases from V and 1 base from J, leaving 15 bases between. CDR3 protein: CASSPPGTASYNEQFF. CDR3 bases: TGTGCCAGCAGCCCACCGGGGACGGCTTCCTACAATGAGCAGTTCTTC.

In its sample, this clonotype was seen a few times. This chain connects TRBV9 to TRBJ1-6; TRBD1 matches 7 bases. V dropped 3 bases and J dropped 5; count of bases not matched to a gene: 5. The CDR3 is made up of 15 amino acids. Germline CDR1 SGDLS, CDR2 YYNGEE. In DNA, the CDR3 is TGTGCCAGCAGCGCCTGGGACAGAGATAATTCACCCCTCCACTTT. Translating gives CASSAWDRDNSPLHF.

This clonotype was recorded many times. This chain uses TRBV12-1 with TRBJ1-1; whether TRBD1, the table's D call, matches the DNA was not checked. TRBV12-1 is classified as a pseudogene. The CDR3 sequence is 15 residues long. Here the CDR3 reads CASSFQGTPNTEAFF. Here the CDR3 DNA reads TGTGCCAGCAGCTTTCAAGGGACACCGAACACTGAAGCTTTCTTT.

The chain combines TRBV5-5 with TRBJ2-7; the D is unclear. The V gene's germline CDR1 is SGHKS and CDR2 YYEKEE (reference sequence). The CDR3 has 16 amino acids. V was trimmed by 1 base and J by 6 bases, leaving 20 bases between them. The CDR3 DNA reads as TGTGCCAGCAGCTTGACCTTGTTTAAGGGTTCCGGCGAGCAGTACTTC. As protein: CASSLTLFKGSGEQYF.

This clonotype was detected ten times or more. The chain employs TRBV5-5 and TRBJ1-2; D not resolved. This CDR3 spans 13 amino acids. Per germline, CDR1 SGHKS and CDR2 YYEKEE (reference sequence). The V and J ends lost 4 bases and 5 bases respectively, with 12 bases between them. The CDR3 spells CASSNPGRYGYTF. CDR3 nucleotide sequence: TGTGCCAGCAGCAACCCCGGGAGATATGGCTACACCTTC.

This clonotype has just a few counts. The chain combines TRBV5-1 with TRBJ1-4; 8 bases map to TRBD1. This CDR3 is 18 amino acids long. Germline CDR1 SGHRS, CDR2 YFSETQ. V gave up 4 bases and J gave up 0 bases; unmatched junction bases: 11. The CDR3 DNA follows: TGCGCCAGCAGCCGAGCAGGGGGCTACCTCGCAACTAATGAAAAACTGTTTTTT. Translation gives CASSRAGGYLATNEKLFF.

The rearrangement joins TRBV6-5 to TRBJ2-3; TRBD2 matches 13 bases. The V gene's germline CDR1 is MNHEY and CDR2 SVGAGI. There are 16 residues in the CDR3. Trimming at V came to 4 bases and at J to 4 bases, leaving 5 bases not matched to a gene. Written as DNA, the CDR3 is TGTGCCAGCAGTTTCGCCACTAGCGGGGGGGCAGATACGCAGTATTTT. Protein product: CASSFATSGGADTQYF.

This clonotype has only a few counts. This chain links TRBV6-5 with TRBJ2-1, with 11 positions matching TRBD2. This CDR3 contains 15 residues. CDR1 is MNHEY, CDR2 SVGAGI, per germline. Losses at the gene ends were 5 bases for V and 5 bases for J; bases not matched to a gene: 5. Here the CDR3 reads CASSPRLAGNNEQFF. Here the CDR3 DNA reads TGTGCCAGCAGTCCCCGACTAGCGGGGAACAATGAGCAGTTCTTC.

This clonotype showed up many times. This chain joins TRBV27 and TRBJ1-1, with 8 positions matching TRBD1. The CDR3 is 14 residues long. Germline lookup yields CDR1 MNHEY and CDR2 SMNVEV (reference sequence). V dropped 8 bases and J dropped 3; count of bases not matched to a gene: 8. The CDR3 sequence: CASRTGLLDTEAFF. CDR3 in DNA: TGTGCCAGCCGGACAGGGCTTTTGGACACTGAAGCTTTCTTT.

The chain uses TRBV9 and TRBJ1-1, with D possibly being TRBD1 (5 bases). Germline CDR1 reads SGDLS; CDR2 reads YYNGEE. The CDR3 length is 15 residues. With 0 bases removed from V and 4 bases from J, the gap between germline ends came to 13 bases. CDR3: CASSVVPNGATEAFF. CDR3 in DNA: TGTGCCAGCAGCGTAGTCCCTAACGGGGCCACTGAAGCTTTCTTT.

This clonotype was detected only a few times. The V and J genes are TRBV10-3 and TRBJ1-1; D might be TRBD1 (5 bases). Per germline, CDR1 ENHRY and CDR2 SYGVKD. V was trimmed by 10 bases and J by 0 bases, leaving 12 bases between them. This CDR3 spans 13 amino acids. CDR3 sequence reads: CATGGTMNTEAFF. CDR3 DNA sequence: TGTGCCACCGGAGGGACGATGAACACTGAAGCTTTCTTT.

This rearrangement joins TRBV2 to TRBJ1-2; D uncertain. The germline CDR1 and CDR2 sequences are SNHLY and FYNNEI. The CDR3 is 13 residues long. V was clipped by 1 base and J by 7 bases, with 10 bases between them. In DNA, the CDR3 is TGTGCCAGCAGTGAAGTTAGGCCCCTTGGCTACACCTTC. It translates to CASSEVRPLGYTF.

This clonotype has at least ten counts. The chain is built from TRBV7-2 and TRBJ1-6, with 12 nucleotides matching TRBD1. This CDR3 comprises 14 residues. The germline V gene has CDR1 SGHTA and CDR2 FQGNSA. Germline trimming cut 6 bases from V and 7 bases from J; bases unmatched to any gene: 1. The CDR3 is CASRGQGANSPLHF. The CDR3 DNA reads as TGTGCCAGCAGGGGACAGGGGGCGAATTCACCCCTCCACTTT.

This clonotype was counted ten times or more. This chain links TRBV14 with TRBJ2-2; 9 nucleotides align to TRBD1. Germline CDR1 reads SGHDN; CDR2 reads FVKESK. There are 15 residues in the CDR3. Unmatched junction bases numbered 9, after V lost 8 bases and J lost 5 bases. Here the CDR3 DNA reads TGTGCCAGCGCCACACAGGGGGCAGGTACCGGGGAGCTGTTTTTT. It yields the protein CASATQGAGTGELFF.